This T cell receptor beta chain was captured by sequencing in a study of T cell changes during pregnancy in multiple sclerosis. Produced via immunoSEQ multiplex PCR; TCRdb's table is partial and in-frame only. Here the sample spans fewer than 140,000 clones, 91% being singletons. The length of the CDR3 is 16 residues. CDR1 and CDR2 from the germline V gene are SGHTA and FQGNSA. Trimming stripped 6 bases from V and 2 bases from J, with 19 bases between. The source is a female donor with multiple sclerosis, enrolled in a pregnancy study. This sequence joins TRBV7-2 and TRBJ1-1; tentatively, D is TRBD1 (6 bases). This specimen was peripheral blood, taken before pregnancy. The CDR3 nucleotides are TGTGCCAGCAGTTCCGGGTCTCAGGGGTATAACACTGAAGCTTTCTTT. Its protein is CASSSGSQGYNTEAFF.